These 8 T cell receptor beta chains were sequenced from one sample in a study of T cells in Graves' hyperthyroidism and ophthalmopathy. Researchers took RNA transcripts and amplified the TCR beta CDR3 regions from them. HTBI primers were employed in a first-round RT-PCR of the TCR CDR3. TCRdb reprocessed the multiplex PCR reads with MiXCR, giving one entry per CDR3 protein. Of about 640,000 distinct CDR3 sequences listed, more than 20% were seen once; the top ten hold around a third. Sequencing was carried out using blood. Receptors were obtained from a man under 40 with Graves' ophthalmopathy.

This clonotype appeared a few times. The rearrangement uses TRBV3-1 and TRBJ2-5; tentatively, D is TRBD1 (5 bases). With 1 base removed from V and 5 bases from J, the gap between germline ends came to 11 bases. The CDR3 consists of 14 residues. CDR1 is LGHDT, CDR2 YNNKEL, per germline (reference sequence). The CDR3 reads CASSQVTDRETQYF. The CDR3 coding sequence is TGTGCCAGCAGCCAAGTGACAGATCGGGAGACCCAGTACTTC.

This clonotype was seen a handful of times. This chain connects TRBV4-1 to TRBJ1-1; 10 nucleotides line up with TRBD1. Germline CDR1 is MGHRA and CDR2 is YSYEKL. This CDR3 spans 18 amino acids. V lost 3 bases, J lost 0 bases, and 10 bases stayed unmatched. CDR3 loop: CASSQGGQGRLVNTEAFF. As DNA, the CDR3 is TGCGCCAGCAGCCAGGGGGGACAGGGGAGATTGGTGAACACTGAAGCTTTCTTT.

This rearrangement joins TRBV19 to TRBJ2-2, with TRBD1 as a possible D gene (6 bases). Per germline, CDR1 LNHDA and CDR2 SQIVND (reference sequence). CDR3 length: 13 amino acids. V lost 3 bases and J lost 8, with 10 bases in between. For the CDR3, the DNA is TGTGCCAGTAGTATTCCCGGGACAGGGGAGCTGTTTTTT. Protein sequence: CASSIPGTGELFF. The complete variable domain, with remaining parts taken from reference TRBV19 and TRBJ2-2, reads DGGITQSPKYLFRKEGQNVTLSCEQNLNHDAMYWYRQDPGQGLRLIYYSQIVNDFQKGDIAEGYSVSREKKESFPLTVTSAQKNPTAFYLCASSIPGTGELFFGEGSRLTVL.

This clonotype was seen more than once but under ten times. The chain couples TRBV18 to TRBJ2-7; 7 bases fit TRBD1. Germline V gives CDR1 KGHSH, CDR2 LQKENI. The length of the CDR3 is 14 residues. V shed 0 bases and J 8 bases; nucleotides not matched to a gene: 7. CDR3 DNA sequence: TGTGCCAGCTCACCACCGACAGGGAGACCAAAGCAGTACTTC. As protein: CASSPPTGRPKQYF. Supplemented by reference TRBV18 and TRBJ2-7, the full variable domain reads NAGVMQNPRHLVRRRGQEARLRCSPMKGHSHVYWYRQLPEEGLKFMVYLQKENIIDESGMPKERFSAEFPKEGPSILRIQQVVRGDSAAYFCASSPPTGRPKQYFGPGTRLTVT.

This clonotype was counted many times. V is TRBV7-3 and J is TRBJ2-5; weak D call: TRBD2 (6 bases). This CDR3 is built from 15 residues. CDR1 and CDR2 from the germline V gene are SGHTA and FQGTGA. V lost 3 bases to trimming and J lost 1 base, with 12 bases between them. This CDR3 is CASSLLGGAQETQYF. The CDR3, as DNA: TGTGCCAGCAGCTTGCTGGGCGGGGCCCAAGAGACCCAGTACTTC.

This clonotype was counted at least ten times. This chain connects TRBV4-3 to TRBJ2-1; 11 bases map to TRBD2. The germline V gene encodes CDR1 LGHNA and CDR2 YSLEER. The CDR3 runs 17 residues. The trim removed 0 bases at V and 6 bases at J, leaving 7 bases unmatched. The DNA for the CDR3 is TGCGCCAGCAGCCAAGATATTCTAGCGGGAGGAGGCAATGAGCAGTTCTTC. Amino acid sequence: CASSQDILAGGGNEQFF.

The CDR3 DNA reads as TGCGCCAGCAGCCAAGATAAGATGACAGGAGCGTACTATGGCTACACCTTC. Its translation: CASSQDKMTGAYYGYTF. The J gene is TRBJ1-2, the V gene TRBV4-3, with D perhaps TRBD1 (6 bases). The length of the CDR3 is 17 residues. Germline V lookup: CDR1 LGHNA, CDR2 YSLEER. The V gene lost 0 bases and the J gene lost 3 bases, with 17 bases spanning the gap.

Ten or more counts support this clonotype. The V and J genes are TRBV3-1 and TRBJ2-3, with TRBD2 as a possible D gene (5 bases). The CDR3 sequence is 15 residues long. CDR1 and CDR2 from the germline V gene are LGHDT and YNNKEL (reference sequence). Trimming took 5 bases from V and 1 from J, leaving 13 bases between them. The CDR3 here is CASSDGGSGTDTQYF. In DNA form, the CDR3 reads TGTGCCAGCAGCGACGGAGGTTCTGGCACAGATACGCAGTATTTT.